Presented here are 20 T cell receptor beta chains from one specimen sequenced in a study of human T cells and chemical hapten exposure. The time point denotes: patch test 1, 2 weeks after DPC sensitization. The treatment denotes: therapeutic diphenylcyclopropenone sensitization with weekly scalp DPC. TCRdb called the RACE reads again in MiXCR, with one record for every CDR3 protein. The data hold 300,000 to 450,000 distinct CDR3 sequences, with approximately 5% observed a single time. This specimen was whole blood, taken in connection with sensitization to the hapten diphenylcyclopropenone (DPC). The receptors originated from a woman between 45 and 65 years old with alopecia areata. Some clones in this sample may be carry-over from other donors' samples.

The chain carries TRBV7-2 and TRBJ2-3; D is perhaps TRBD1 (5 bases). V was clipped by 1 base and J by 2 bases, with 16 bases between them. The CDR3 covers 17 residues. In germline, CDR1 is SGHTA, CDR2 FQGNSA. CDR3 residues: CASSLEIQGTATDTQYF. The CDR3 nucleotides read TGTGCCAGCAGCTTAGAGATCCAGGGTACCGCCACAGATACGCAGTATTTT.

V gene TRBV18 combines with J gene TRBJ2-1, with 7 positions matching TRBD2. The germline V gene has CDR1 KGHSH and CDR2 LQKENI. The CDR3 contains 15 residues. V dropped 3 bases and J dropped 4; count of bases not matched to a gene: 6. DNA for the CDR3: TGTGCCAGCTCACCCAAAGCGGGGAGGTACAATGAGCAGTTCTTC. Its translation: CASSPKAGRYNEQFF.

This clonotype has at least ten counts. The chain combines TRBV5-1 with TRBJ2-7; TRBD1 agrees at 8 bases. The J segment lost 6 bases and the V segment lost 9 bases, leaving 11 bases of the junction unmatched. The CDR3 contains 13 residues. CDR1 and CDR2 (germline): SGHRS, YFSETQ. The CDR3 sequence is CATRGTGLGEQYF. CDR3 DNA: TGCGCCACCCGAGGGACAGGCCTAGGCGAGCAGTACTTC.

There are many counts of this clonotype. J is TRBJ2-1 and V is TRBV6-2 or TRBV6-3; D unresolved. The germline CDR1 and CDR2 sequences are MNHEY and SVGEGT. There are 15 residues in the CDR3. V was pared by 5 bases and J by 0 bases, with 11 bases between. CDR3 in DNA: TGTGCCAGCAGTGCTATCCCTAGCTCCTACAATGAGCAGTTCTTC. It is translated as CASSAIPSSYNEQFF.

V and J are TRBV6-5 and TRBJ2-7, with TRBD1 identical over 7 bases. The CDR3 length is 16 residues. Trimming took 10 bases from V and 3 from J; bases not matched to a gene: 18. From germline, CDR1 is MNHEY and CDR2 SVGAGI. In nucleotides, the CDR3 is TGTGCCACAAAAAGGGGGCAGACGACAGGTGGCTACGAGCAGTACTTC. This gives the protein CATKRGQTTGGYEQYF.

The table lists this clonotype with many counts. CDR3 amino acids: CASSLEGAITEAFF. CDR3 nucleotide sequence: TGCGCCAGCAGCTTGGAAGGGGCGATCACTGAAGCTTTCTTT. The V gene is TRBV5-1, the J gene TRBJ1-1, with D maybe TRBD1 (5 bases). V lost 0 bases to trimming and J lost 4 bases, with 10 bases between them. The CDR3 length is 14 residues. Germline CDR1 and CDR2: SGHRS and YFSETQ.

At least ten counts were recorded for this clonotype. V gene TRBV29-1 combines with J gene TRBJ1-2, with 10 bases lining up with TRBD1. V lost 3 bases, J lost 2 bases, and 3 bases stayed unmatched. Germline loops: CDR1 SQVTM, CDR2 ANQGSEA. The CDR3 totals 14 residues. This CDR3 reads CSVEGQGRNYGYTF. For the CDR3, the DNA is TGCAGCGTTGAGGGACAGGGGAGGAACTATGGCTACACCTTC.

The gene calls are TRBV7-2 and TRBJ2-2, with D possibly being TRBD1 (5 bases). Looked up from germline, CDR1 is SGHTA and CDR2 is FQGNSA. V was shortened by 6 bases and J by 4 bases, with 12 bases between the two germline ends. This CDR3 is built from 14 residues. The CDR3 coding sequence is TGTGCCAGCAGACCAGACAGCTTCACCGGGGAGCTGTTTTTT. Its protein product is CASRPDSFTGELFF.

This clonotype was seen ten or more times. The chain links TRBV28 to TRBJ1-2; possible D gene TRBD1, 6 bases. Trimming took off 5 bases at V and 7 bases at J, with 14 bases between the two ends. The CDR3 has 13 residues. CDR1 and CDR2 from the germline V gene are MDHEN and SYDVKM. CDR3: CASSTGTTFGYTF. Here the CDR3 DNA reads TGTGCCAGCAGTACCGGGACAACATTTGGCTACACCTTC.

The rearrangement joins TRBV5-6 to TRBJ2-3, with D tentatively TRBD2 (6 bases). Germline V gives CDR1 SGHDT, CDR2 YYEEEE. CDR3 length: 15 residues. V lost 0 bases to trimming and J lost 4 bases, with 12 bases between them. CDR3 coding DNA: TGTGCCAGCAGCTTGGTTCGGGAGTTGCCAGATACGCAGTATTTT. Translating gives CASSLVRELPDTQYF.

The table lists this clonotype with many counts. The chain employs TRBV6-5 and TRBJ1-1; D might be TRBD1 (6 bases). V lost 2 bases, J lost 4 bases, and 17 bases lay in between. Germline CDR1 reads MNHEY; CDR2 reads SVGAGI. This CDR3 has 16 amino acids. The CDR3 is CASSYTYRVEVTEAFF. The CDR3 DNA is TGTGCCAGCAGTTACACCTACAGGGTGGAGGTCACTGAAGCTTTCTTT.

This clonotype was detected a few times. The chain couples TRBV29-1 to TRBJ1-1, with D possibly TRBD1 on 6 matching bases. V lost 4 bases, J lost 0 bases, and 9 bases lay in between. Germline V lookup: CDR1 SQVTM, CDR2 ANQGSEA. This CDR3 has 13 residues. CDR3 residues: CSVADRLNTEAFF. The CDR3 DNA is TGCAGCGTTGCCGACAGGTTGAACACTGAAGCTTTCTTT.

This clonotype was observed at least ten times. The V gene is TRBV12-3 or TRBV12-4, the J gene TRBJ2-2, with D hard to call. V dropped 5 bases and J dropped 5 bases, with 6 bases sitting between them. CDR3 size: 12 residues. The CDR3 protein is CASSKSTGELFF. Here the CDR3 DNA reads TGTGCCAGCAGTAAGTCGACCGGGGAGCTGTTTTTT.

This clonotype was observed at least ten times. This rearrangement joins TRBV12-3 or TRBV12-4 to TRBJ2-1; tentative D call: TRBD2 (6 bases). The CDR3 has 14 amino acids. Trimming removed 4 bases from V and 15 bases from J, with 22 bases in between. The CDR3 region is CASSSPGTSKGTFF. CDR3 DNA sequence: TGTGCCAGCAGTTCCCCAGGAACTAGCAAGGGTACGTTCTTC.

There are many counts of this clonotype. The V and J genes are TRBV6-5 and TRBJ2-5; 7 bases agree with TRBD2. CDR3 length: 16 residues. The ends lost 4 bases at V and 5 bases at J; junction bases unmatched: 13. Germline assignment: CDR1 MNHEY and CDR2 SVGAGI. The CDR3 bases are TGTGCCAGCAGTTTGGGTTTTGGCGGGAGTTGGGAGACCCAGTACTTC. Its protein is CASSLGFGGSWETQYF.

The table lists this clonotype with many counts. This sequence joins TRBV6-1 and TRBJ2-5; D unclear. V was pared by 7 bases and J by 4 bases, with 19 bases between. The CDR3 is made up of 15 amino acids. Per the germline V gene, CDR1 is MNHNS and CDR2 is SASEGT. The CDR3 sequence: CASTSHPSVPETQYF. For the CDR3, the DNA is TGTGCCAGCACCTCGCACCCTTCGGTCCCAGAGACCCAGTACTTC.

The CDR3 here is CASSTSGTGGHEQYF. The CDR3 coding sequence is TGTGCCAGTAGTACCTCCGGGACAGGGGGCCACGAGCAGTACTTC. The chain is built from TRBV19 and TRBJ2-7, with TRBD1 identical over 12 bases. The CDR3 has 15 residues. Germline trimming cut 4 bases from V and 5 bases from J; bases unmatched to any gene: 6. From germline, CDR1 is LNHDA and CDR2 SQIVND (reference sequence).

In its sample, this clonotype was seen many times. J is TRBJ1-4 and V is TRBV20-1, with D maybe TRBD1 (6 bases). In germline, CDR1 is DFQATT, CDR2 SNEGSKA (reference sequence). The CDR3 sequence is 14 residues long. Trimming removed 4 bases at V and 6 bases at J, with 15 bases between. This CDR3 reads CSATGGGGDEKLFF. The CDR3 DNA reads TGCAGTGCTACCGGTGGAGGGGGAGATGAAAAACTGTTTTTT.

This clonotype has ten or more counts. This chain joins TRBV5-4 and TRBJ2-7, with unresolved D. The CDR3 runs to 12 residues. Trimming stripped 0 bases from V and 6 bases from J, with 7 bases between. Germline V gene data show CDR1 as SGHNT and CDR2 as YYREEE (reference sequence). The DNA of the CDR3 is TGTGCCAGCAGCTTGGAGGTAGGCGAGCAGTACTTC. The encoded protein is CASSLEVGEQYF.

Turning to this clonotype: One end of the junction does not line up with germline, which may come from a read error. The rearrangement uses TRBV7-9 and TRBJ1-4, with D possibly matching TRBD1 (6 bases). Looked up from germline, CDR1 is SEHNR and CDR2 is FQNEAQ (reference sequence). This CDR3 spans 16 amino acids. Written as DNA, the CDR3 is TGTGCCGGCAGCCGGGACACATATGGGACTAATGAAAAACTGTTTTTT. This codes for CAGSRDTYGTNEKLFF. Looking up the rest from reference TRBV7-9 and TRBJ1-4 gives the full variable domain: DTGVSQNPRHKITKRGQNVTFRCDPISEHNRLYWYRQTLGQGPEFLTYFQNEAQLEKSRLLSDRFSAERPKGSFSTLEIQRTEQGDSAMYLCAGSRDTYGTNEKLFFGSGTQLSVL.